This TCR beta chain was documented in a study of immune heterogeneity within non-small cell lung tumors. Study context: Histologically, a handful of tumors were squamous cell carcinomas and some 11 were non-squamous carcinomas. The remaining 1 tumor was not otherwise specified.

Bulk tumor genomic DNA served as template, at 550 to 700 ng per sample. Biopsies that were spaced far apart were taken, several per primary tumor, during surgery. Undergoing curative surgery were patients whose non-small cell lung cancer was untreated and newly diagnosed. It was with 32 V and 13 J primers that multiplex PCR amplified TCR beta CDR3. In TCRdb, the multiplex PCR reads were re-called with MiXCR into one record per CDR3 protein. The table records about 15,000 distinct CDR3 sequences, about 30% of them present only once. Study results and limitations: The study found high-frequency T-cell receptor beta clonotypes largely distinct between individual patients. The study found identical dominant CDR3 beta clonotypes recurring across tumor sites within a patient, alongside site-unique high-frequency clones.

Per germline, CDR1 MNHEY and CDR2 SMNVEV (reference sequence). CDR3 size: 14 residues. This clonotype appeared a single time. The antigen remains undetermined. One end of the junction is discordant with germline, which a read error may explain. The sample comprised lung tumor tissue. This clonotype was obtained from a man aged 40-55 years with non-small cell lung cancer. This chain joins TRBV27 and TRBJ1-1, with TRBD1 matching over 7 bases. CDR3 residues: CASSQAGDSTEASF. CDR3 sequence (DNA): TGTGCCAGCAGTCAGGCAGGGGACAGCACTGAAGCTTCCTTT.